The 21 T cell receptor beta chains in this list originate from one sample, sequenced in a study of Ad26.COV2.S vaccination and SARS-CoV-2 variants. As to treatment: 19 received Ad26.COV2.S at low or high dose, single or two shots; 5 received placebo; per-sample allocation not given. Repertoires come from day 63 after the first vaccine or placebo injection. Some clones are missing from TCRdb's copy, which holds only in-frame ones; the method was immunoSEQ multiplex PCR. The data show about 400,000 clones, approximately 83% seen once. The sample in question was peripheral blood, obtained in a trial of Ad26.COV2.S vaccine versus placebo. These receptors came from a person aged 18-60 years who received the Ad26.COV2.S COVID-19 vaccine or a placebo.

This sequence joins TRBV9 and TRBJ1-2; D remains unclear. The germline V gene has CDR1 SGDLS and CDR2 YYNGEE. The CDR3 runs 13 residues. Deletions cut 2 bases from V and 4 bases from J, with 9 bases between. The CDR3 spells CASSVRSLYGYTF. The CDR3 DNA sequence: TGTGCCAGCAGCGTCCGGAGCCTCTATGGCTACACCTTC. The whole variable domain, remainder taken from reference TRBV9 and TRBJ1-2, is DSGVTQTPKHLITATGQRVTLRCSPRSGDLSVYWYQQSLDQGLQFLIQYYNGEERAKGNILERFSAQQFPDLHSELNLSSLELGDSALYFCASSVRSLYGYTFGSGTRLTVV.

This clone was found a few times. This chain connects TRBV5-1 to TRBJ1-1, with 7 positions matching TRBD1. J lost 5 bases, V lost 4 bases, and 5 bases had no gene match. Germline lookup yields CDR1 SGHRS and CDR2 YFSETQ. The CDR3 is 13 amino acids. The CDR3 loop is CASSPQGGTEAFF. CDR3 coding DNA: TGCGCCAGCAGCCCCCAGGGGGGGACTGAAGCTTTCTTT.

The chain has TRBV15 and TRBJ2-1, with D unclear. The CDR3 runs 17 residues. Per germline, CDR1 LNHNV and CDR2 YYDKDF (reference sequence). V gave up 0 bases and J gave up 0 bases, with 12 bases separating them. The CDR3 region has the DNA TGTGCCACCAGCAGAGATCTCGACGGAAGCTCCTACAATGAGCAGTTCTTC. Its translation is CATSRDLDGSSYNEQFF.

This clone was recorded once. V gene TRBV15 combines with J gene TRBJ2-5, with a possible D match to TRBD1 (5 bases). The length of the CDR3 is 16 residues. CDR1 and CDR2 (germline): LNHNV, YYDKDF (reference sequence). V lost 1 base and J lost 4, with 16 bases in between. Here the CDR3 reads CATSRGRTIGGETQYF. The CDR3 bases are TGTGCCACCAGCAGAGGACGGACAATCGGTGGAGAGACCCAGTACTTC. The entire variable domain, with the rest obtained from reference TRBV15 and TRBJ2-5, is as follows: DAMVIQNPRYQVTQFGKPVTLSCSQTLNHNVMYWYQQKSSQAPKLLFHYYDKDFNNEADTPDNFQSRRPNTSFCFLDIRSPGLGDTAMYLCATSRGRTIGGETQYFGPGTRLLVL.

The rearrangement links TRBV11-3 to TRBJ2-7; TRBD2 agrees at 9 bases. The CDR3 spans 18 residues. V lost 0 bases, J lost 3 bases, and 12 bases stayed unmatched. Germline-derived CDR1 and CDR2 are SGHNT and YENEEA. The CDR3 protein is CASSLDLWLAGTNYEQYF. The CDR3 DNA reads TGTGCCAGCAGCTTAGATCTTTGGCTAGCGGGAACCAACTACGAGCAGTACTTC.

This chain links TRBV3-1 (or the pseudogene TRBV3-2) with TRBJ2-1; 9 bases are a match to TRBD1. Per germline, CDR1 LGHDT and CDR2 YNNKEL (reference sequence). This CDR3 contains 15 residues. The junction had 10 bases not matched to a gene; V was cut back by 4 bases and J by 9 bases. This CDR3 is CASSPRDRVISEQFF. Here the CDR3 DNA reads TGTGCCAGCAGCCCTCGGGACAGGGTCATCAGTGAGCAGTTCTTC.

The chain recombines TRBV5-8 with TRBJ1-3; TRBD1 matches 8 bases. This CDR3 region has 15 residues. The germline V gene encodes CDR1 SGHTS and CDR2 YDEGEE. J gave up 0 bases and V 5 bases, and 4 bases lay outside the gene matches. The DNA for the CDR3 is TGTGCCAGCAGTTTGACAGGGGCCTCTGGAAACACCATATATTTT. Protein sequence: CASSLTGASGNTIYF.

This chain uses TRBV5-6 with TRBJ1-1, with TRBD1 matching 10 bases. Germline CDR1 is SGHDT and CDR2 is YYEEEE. The CDR3 is 14 residues long. Trimming removed 0 bases from V and 6 bases from J; junction bases left unmatched: 2. Here the CDR3 reads CASSLEGTGAEAFF. CDR3 coding DNA: TGTGCCAGCAGCTTGGAGGGGACAGGGGCTGAAGCTTTCTTT.

The chain recombines TRBV2 with TRBJ2-7; TRBD1 agrees at 8 bases. The junction had 8 bases not matched to a gene; V was cut back by 10 bases and J by 0 bases. Germline-derived CDR1 and CDR2 are SNHLY and FYNNEI. The CDR3 has 14 amino acids. In DNA, the CDR3 is TGTGCCACAATTCGACAGGGGAGCTCCTACGAGCAGTACTTC. This translates into CATIRQGSSYEQYF. Drawing the rest from reference TRBV2 and TRBJ2-7, the complete variable domain is EPEVTQTPSHQVTQMGQEVILRCVPISNHLYFYWYRQILGQKVEFLVSFYNNEISEKSEIFDDQFSVERPDGSNFTLKIRSTKLEDSAMYFCATIRQGSSYEQYFGPGTRLTVT.

The chain couples TRBV4-1 to TRBJ1-1, with no clear D. V lost 2 bases and J 0 bases, leaving 13 bases between the germline ends. Germline V gene lookup returns CDR1 MGHRA and CDR2 YSYEKL. The CDR3 runs to 16 residues. Here the CDR3 reads CASSQPQTGMNTEAFF. CDR3 nucleotide sequence: TGCGCCAGCAGCCAACCCCAAACTGGTATGAACACTGAAGCTTTCTTT.

The chain couples TRBV9 to TRBJ1-2; a possible D gene is TRBD1 (5 bases). From germline, CDR1 is SGDLS and CDR2 YYNGEE. The V gene lost 7 bases and the J gene lost 6 bases, with 19 bases spanning the gap. The CDR3 runs to 14 residues. The CDR3 loop is CASSMGRTGDGYTF. The CDR3 DNA sequence: TGTGCCAGCTCAATGGGCCGGACGGGGGATGGCTACACCTTC. The full variable domain, rest sourced from reference TRBV9 and TRBJ1-2, is DSGVTQTPKHLITATGQRVTLRCSPRSGDLSVYWYQQSLDQGLQFLIQYYNGEERAKGNILERFSAQQFPDLHSELNLSSLELGDSALYFCASSMGRTGDGYTFGSGTRLTVV.

The chain employs TRBV6-5 and TRBJ1-1; D gene uncertain. The CDR3 consists of 13 residues. V was cut by 7 bases and J by 4 bases, with 13 bases left in between. The germline CDR1 and CDR2 sequences are MNHEY and SVGAGI. Written as DNA, the CDR3 is TGTGCCAGCAAGCTTTTGGGTACCACTGAAGCTTTCTTT. This translates into CASKLLGTTEAFF.

This chain's CDR3 is CASSQRASGDEQYF. CDR3 bases: TGTGCCAGCAGCCAAAGGGCTAGCGGGGACGAGCAGTACTTC. This chain links TRBV3-1 (or the pseudogene TRBV3-2) with TRBJ2-7, with 9 bases aligning to TRBD2. Germline V gives CDR1 LGHDT, CDR2 YNNKEL (reference sequence). This CDR3 is built from 14 residues. J lost 5 bases, V lost 2 bases, and 4 bases had no gene match.

This chain links TRBV7-9 with TRBJ1-2, with D possibly TRBD1 on 6 matching bases. There are 13 residues in the CDR3. CDR1 is SEHNR, CDR2 FQNEAQ, per germline (reference sequence). Trimming cost V 6 bases and J 3 bases, with 11 bases left between them. The CDR3 bases are TGTGCCAGCAGGGACGGGGGCGACTATGGCTACACCTTC. Amino acid sequence: CASRDGGDYGYTF.

The V call is TRBV6-6, the J call TRBJ1-4, with TRBD1 matching over 7 bases. The length of the CDR3 is 16 residues. The germline V gene encodes CDR1 MNHNY and CDR2 SVGAGI (reference sequence). Germline trimming cut 5 bases from V and 3 bases from J; bases unmatched to any gene: 9. Here the CDR3 reads CASSQPYRGPNEKLFF. CDR3 nucleotide sequence: TGTGCCAGCAGTCAGCCCTACAGGGGACCTAATGAAAAACTGTTTTTT.

The rearrangement joins TRBV9 to TRBJ2-1; tentatively, D is TRBD1 (6 bases). The germline V and J ends were trimmed by 4 bases and 6 bases, with 20 bases remaining between them. Germline V gene lookup returns CDR1 SGDLS and CDR2 YYNGEE. This CDR3 contains 16 residues. CDR3 DNA sequence: TGTGCCAGCAGCCTCAACCGGGACACGGGTACCAATGAGCAGTTCTTC. This codes for CASSLNRDTGTNEQFF.

The table lists this clone with a count of one. The chain carries TRBV6-5 and TRBJ1-3; D gene uncertain. The CDR3 runs to 15 residues. Trimming took off 5 bases at V and 0 bases at J, with 11 bases between the two ends. Per germline, CDR1 MNHEY and CDR2 SVGAGI. CDR3 coding DNA: TGTGCCAGCAGTCCAGACCGTGCCTCTGGAAACACCATATATTTT. This translates into CASSPDRASGNTIYF.

The V call is TRBV29-1, the J call TRBJ2-2; D gene uncertain. This CDR3 spans 12 amino acids. The V end lost 0 bases, the J end lost 9 bases, and 8 bases lay between the germline ends. Germline CDR1 and CDR2: SQVTM and ANQGSEA. The CDR3 protein is CSVEEWSRELFF. Here the CDR3 DNA reads TGCAGCGTTGAAGAGTGGTCACGGGAGCTGTTTTTT.

The V and J genes are TRBV12-3 or TRBV12-4 and TRBJ1-2; 7 nucleotides align to TRBD1. The CDR3 totals 12 residues. J was trimmed by 8 bases and V by 5 bases; bases with no gene match: 5. CDR3 in DNA: TGTGCCAGCAGTCAAGGGGGCGGCGGCTACACCTTC. Encoded protein: CASSQGGGGYTF.

V is TRBV18 and J is TRBJ2-2; 10 positions agree with TRBD1. Trimming took 3 bases from V and 7 from J; bases not matched to a gene: 5. The CDR3 is 15 amino acids. Germline V gene sequence: CDR1 KGHSH, CDR2 LQKENI. Here the CDR3 DNA reads TGTGCCAGCTCACCTACGGGACAGGGGATCGGGGAGCTGTTTTTT. Protein product: CASSPTGQGIGELFF.

The rearrangement joins TRBV18 to TRBJ1-1; perhaps TRBD1 as D (5 bases). Trimming pared 8 bases from V and 5 bases from J, leaving 12 bases between. CDR3 size: 12 residues. Germline assignment: CDR1 KGHSH and CDR2 LQKENI. The CDR3 reads CASGTGGTEAFF. The CDR3 DNA sequence: TGTGCCAGCGGGACGGGGGGAACTGAAGCTTTCTTT. Looking up the rest from reference TRBV18 and TRBJ1-1 gives the full variable domain: NAGVMQNPRHLVRRRGQEARLRCSPMKGHSHVYWYRQLPEEGLKFMVYLQKENIIDESGMPKERFSAEFPKEGPSILRIQQVVRGDSAAYFCASGTGGTEAFFGQGTRLTVV.